This TCR beta chain stems from a study of neoadjuvant anti-PD-1 for oral cavity cancer. About the research overall: Non-progressing patients received a fourth nivolumab dose near day 43, then surgery on days 50-56.

Described time point: after neoadjuvant nivolumab, at surgical resection. Blood cells were analyzed directly, without culture or expansion. For this clone: Antigen: not known.

Profiling relied on immunoSEQ multiplex PCR, and the TCRdb table lists in-frame clones only, not all of them. The sample contains tens of thousands of clones, 85% of which appear only once. The study, taken as a whole, reports: Treg/Th17 ratio rose with pretreatment blood and fell with post-treatment tumor TCRbeta clonality. PBMC Gini-index clonality exceeded responders' in non-responders post-nivolumab.

Germline-derived CDR1 and CDR2 are MDHEN and SYDVKM. Between the trimmed V and J ends, which lost 7 bases and 1 base, there was a span of 5 bases. CDR3 length: 12 residues. The TCR sequence derives from a person aged 35-79 years with oral cavity squamous cell carcinoma. The chain couples TRBV28 to TRBJ1-5; the D is unclear. Sample: PBMCs, taken after nivolumab (anti-PD-1) treatment. The CDR3 DNA follows: TGTGCCAGCACGGTAAGCAATCAGCCCCAGCATTTT. As protein: CASTVSNQPQHF.